The T cell receptor (beta chain) under discussion was sequenced for a study of blood T cell repertoires in COVID-19. Study at large: Spain, Italy and the United States supplied samples that represented acute and convalescent COVID-19. PBMCs, B-cell-depleted T cells, or T cells provided the cDNA or gDNA that made up the material.

Original handling: Amplified reference gene primers provided the basis for estimating nucleated cell counts. Sequencing was performed with immunoSEQ multiplex PCR; in TCRdb, only in-frame clones are kept and a portion is missing. That table is the source of V, J and clone size, and D and trimming were worked out from the DNA. Counted here are about 180,000 clones, about 91% occurring once; the ten biggest clones make up under 4.5%. This receptor was taken from a woman aged 30 to 39 with acute or convalescent COVID-19. What was sequenced was peripheral blood.

The CDR3 DNA sequence: TGCGCCAGCAAGGAGGGACCGCTGAATGAAAAACTGTTTTTT. Its translation: CASKEGPLNEKLFF. This chain joins TRBV5-1 and TRBJ1-4; D may be TRBD1 (5 bases). Germline CDR1 is SGHRS and CDR2 is YFSETQ. V was pared by 6 bases and J by 5 bases, with 14 bases between. This CDR3 region has 14 residues.